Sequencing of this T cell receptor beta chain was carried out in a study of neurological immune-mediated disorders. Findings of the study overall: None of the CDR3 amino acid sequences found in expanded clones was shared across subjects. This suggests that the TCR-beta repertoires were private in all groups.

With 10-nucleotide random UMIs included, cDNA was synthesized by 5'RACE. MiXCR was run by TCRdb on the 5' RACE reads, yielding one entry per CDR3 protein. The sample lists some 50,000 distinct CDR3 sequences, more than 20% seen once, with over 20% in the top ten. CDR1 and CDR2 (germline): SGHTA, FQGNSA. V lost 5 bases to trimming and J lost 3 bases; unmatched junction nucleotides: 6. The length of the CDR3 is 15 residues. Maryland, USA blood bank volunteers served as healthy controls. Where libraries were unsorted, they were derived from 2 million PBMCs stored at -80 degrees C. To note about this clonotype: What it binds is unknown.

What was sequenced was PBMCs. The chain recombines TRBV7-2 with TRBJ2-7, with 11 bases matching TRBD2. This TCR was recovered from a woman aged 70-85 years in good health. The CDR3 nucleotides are TGTGCCAGCAGCCCCACTAGCGGGAGTTTCTACGAGCAGTACTTC. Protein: CASSPTSGSFYEQYF.